This is a list of T cell receptor beta chains from one sample in a study of T cell responses to AZD1222 COVID-19 vaccine. Using immunoSEQ multiplex PCR, the repertoire was profiled, and TCRdb retains in-frame clones only, with some absent. The table records roughly 120,000 clones, 70% to 90% of them present only once. The sample consisted of peripheral blood, taken on day 0 of MenACWY control vaccination. These receptors came from an adult in good health. Each CDR3 is given with its conserved first and last residue. A D gene is named only where the DNA matches it firmly. Only part of the rows carry a size: once, few, many, or a class if the clone is expanded.

TRBV12-3/TRBV12-4	NA	NA	TRBJ1-6	CASSLDSPLHF	TGTGCCAGCAGTTTGGATTCACCCCTCCACTTT
TRBV28	TRBD2	NA	TRBJ2-2	CASRGGTSGRTGELFF	TGTGCCAGCAGGGGAGGGACTAGCGGGAGAACCGGGGAGCTGTTTTTT
TRBV30	NA	NA	TRBJ2-7	CAWSGTTKQYF	TGTGCCTGGAGTGGAACTACAAAGCAGTACTTC
TRBV4-1	TRBD2	NA	TRBJ2-5	CASSQDSTPGLAGGVGTETQYF	TGCGCCAGCAGCCAAGATTCTACACCGGGACTAGCGGGAGGAGTCGGGACGGAGACCCAGTACTTC
TRBV28	NA	NA	TRBJ2-1	CASSLIPRDEQFF	TGTGCCAGCAGTTTAATTCCTCGGGATGAGCAGTTCTTC
TRBV29-1	NA	NA	TRBJ1-1	CSVAPQMNTEAFF	TGCAGCGTCGCCCCGCAGATGAACACTGAAGCTTTCTTT
TRBV18	TRBD1	NA	TRBJ1-4	CASTGTGDLPKFNEKLFF	TGTGCCAGCACGGGAACAGGGGACCTCCCCAAATTTAATGAAAAACTGTTTTTT
TRBV28	NA	NA	TRBJ1-1	CASSLRVNTEAFF	TGTGCCAGCAGTTTACGCGTGAACACTGAAGCTTTCTTT
TRBV7-3	TRBD2	NA	TRBJ2-3	CASSSRTSGDVHTQYF	TGTGCCAGCAGCTCTAGGACTAGCGGGGATGTGCATACGCAGTATTTT
TRBV5-1	TRBD1	NA	TRBJ2-1	CASSNDRGNSYNEQFF	TGCGCCAGCAGCAATGACAGGGGTAATTCCTACAATGAGCAGTTCTTC
TRBV30	NA	NA	TRBJ1-2	CAWGGTAYYGYTF	TGTGCCTGGGGCGGGACCGCCTACTATGGCTACACCTTC
TRBV7-2	NA	NA	TRBJ1-2	CASSFNSYGYTF	TGTGCCAGCAGCTTCAATAGTTATGGCTACACCTTC
TRBV9	NA	once	TRBJ1-2	CASSVSGAYGYTF	TGTGCCAGCAGCGTATCTGGGGCCTATGGCTACACCTTC
TRBV3-1/TRBV3-2	NA	NA	TRBJ2-7	CASSQGTRGHLEQYF	TGTGCCAGCAGCCAAGGGACCCGGGGCCACCTCGAGCAGTACTTC
TRBV28	NA	NA	TRBJ1-4	CASSLSPSEKLFF	TGTGCCAGCAGTTTATCTCCAAGTGAAAAACTGTTTTTT
TRBV28	TRBD1	NA	TRBJ1-5	CASSAGTGFQPQHF	TGTGCCAGCAGCGCCGGGACAGGATTCCAGCCCCAGCATTTT
TRBV27	TRBD2	NA	TRBJ2-2	CASRRGGTGELFF	TGTGCCAGCAGGCGGGGGGGAACCGGGGAGCTGTTTTTT
TRBV5-1	NA	NA	TRBJ2-3	CASSWQDFSTDTQYF	TGCGCCAGCAGCTGGCAGGACTTTAGCACAGATACGCAGTATTTT
TRBV9	TRBD2	NA	TRBJ2-5	CASSLAGGGETQYF	TGTGCCAGCAGCCTAGCGGGGGGAGGAGAGACCCAGTACTTC
TRBV6-5	NA	NA	TRBJ1-3	CASSYDSSGNTIYF	TGTGCCAGCAGTTACGACAGCTCTGGAAACACCATATATTTT
TRBV13	TRBD1	NA	TRBJ1-2	CASSPRPGGYNYGYTF	TGTGCCAGCAGCCCGCGCCCAGGGGGATACAACTATGGCTACACCTTC
TRBV6-2/TRBV6-3	TRBD1	NA	TRBJ1-6	CASSAGTGYYTRSSYNSPLHF	TGTGCCAGCAGTGCCGGGACAGGGTATTATACGAGGAGCTCCTATAATTCACCCCTCCACTTT
TRBV10-3	NA	NA	TRBJ2-7	CAISDGPGTYEQYF	TGTGCCATCAGTGATGGTCCCGGAACATACGAGCAGTACTTC
TRBV27	NA	NA	TRBJ2-7	CASSARDGRSSYEQYF	TGTGCCAGCAGTGCCCGGGACGGAAGAAGCTCCTACGAGCAGTACTTC
TRBV2	NA	NA	TRBJ1-6	CASTKVGDNYSPLHF	TGTGCCAGCACAAAAGTAGGGGACAATTATTCACCCCTCCACTTT
TRBV6-5	NA	NA	TRBJ1-6	CASRRRTDDNSPLHF	TGTGCCAGCAGACGACGGACTGATGATAATTCACCCCTCCACTTT
TRBV13	TRBD1	NA	TRBJ1-1	CASSPPLDRAPEAFF	TGTGCCAGCAGCCCACCCCTGGACAGGGCCCCTGAAGCTTTCTTT
TRBV5-8	TRBD1	NA	TRBJ1-5	CASSPGQSSNQPQHF	TGTGCCAGCAGCCCGGGACAGAGTAGCAATCAGCCCCAGCATTTT
TRBV7-2	NA	NA	TRBJ2-2	CASSLLQYTGELFF	TGTGCCAGCAGCTTATTACAGTACACCGGGGAGCTGTTTTTT
TRBV5-4	NA	once	TRBJ2-1	CASSFGGGQGNEQFF	TGTGCCAGCAGCTTCGGCGGGGGCCAGGGGAATGAGCAGTTCTTC
TRBV4-1	NA	medium-sized	TRBJ1-5	CASSPAATVGNQPQHF	TGCGCCAGCAGCCCGGCCGCTACGGTAGGGAATCAGCCCCAGCATTTT
TRBV3-1/TRBV3-2	NA	once	TRBJ1-1	CASSPPGAEAFF	TGTGCCAGCAGCCCACCCGGTGCTGAAGCTTTCTTT
TRBV29-1	NA	few	TRBJ1-1	CSVDVMGGTEAFF	TGCAGCGTTGATGTCATGGGGGGTACTGAAGCTTTCTTT